This TCR beta chain is from a study of shared T cell receptors in the human thymus (dated by TCRdb to the early 2020s). As for the study more broadly: The study investigated the way shared, self-reactive T-cell receptor alpha chains are produced in the human thymus.

Libraries were built with the immunoSEQ multiplex PCR assay. The table comes from immuneACCESS by way of TCRdb, which keeps in-frame sequences with V and J called. Part of the clones is missing from these tables; in studies checked, under half for an unresolved V gene and the rest for unknown reasons. The sample data list hundreds of thousands of clones, and approximately 87% of these were observed just once. Over 0.008% of the sample is in the top ten clones. Note on this clone: The specificity of this receptor is unknown. Within one base of it there is no much larger clone, and no base qualities were kept.

The same data also contributed to another study, on human thymus T cells. As that second paper reports: Immunologically healthy infants undergoing open corrective cardiac surgery for congenital heart defects in Finland were used as donors. The thymus tissue came from surgical resects taken out during corrective cardiac surgery. Both the thymic and the peripheral blood repertoires appeared to show biased V and J gene segment usage. The related research found that thymic TCR repertoires overlapped highly between unrelated individuals. The study used 7 to 9 infant thymus samples plus four related peripheral blood samples to characterize TCR alpha and beta repertoires. Donor ages ranged from roughly 6 to 250 days, and the cohort comprised six or seven male and a couple of female infants. Thymocytes were freed from the tissue by mechanical means and kept at -70 degrees C as pellets of roughly 8.5-31 million cells. A QIAsymphony instrument was used to extract genomic DNA from the frozen cell pellets. The immunoSEQ multiplex PCR assay was used to amplify the TCRB and TCRAD loci from a standardized quantity of quality-controlled genomic DNA. The amplicons spanned the V(D)J region and were long enough to cover the CDR3 and allow V and J genes to be identified. The commercial immunoSEQ service was used to sequence amplicons on an Illumina platform. Primer bias and sequencing errors were corrected as previously described, and TCRAD and TCRB definitions were based on the IMGT database. immunoSEQ Analyzer 3.0 and VDJTools were used for repertoire analysis, which covered basic statistics, V/J segment usage, diversity estimates, rarefaction and pairwise overlap. Chao1, ChaoE, Efron-Thisted, Shannon and inverse Simpson indices were used to estimate diversity, which was also estimated on datasets down-sampled to the smallest sample. Repertoire overlap used strict matching of CDR3 nucleotide sequence, V gene and J gene, with Jaccard-based multidimensional scaling clustering. On average, thymus samples yielded 750,000 to 1,000,000 unique TCRB clonotypes, whereas blood samples yielded 75,000 to 95,000.

This TCR derives from a boy in the first two years of life with a congenital heart defect. Donor details come from another sample of the same person, matched by shared clones. Sequenced input: thymocytes.

The sequenced DNA is TGTGCCAGCAGTGAACTAGCGGGAGGGGGCCAAGAGACCCAGTACTTC. It is translated as CASSELAGGGQETQYF. The chain was built from TRBV2 and TRBJ2-5; TRBD2 aligns with 12 central bases. Trimming takes 2 bases off V and 1 base off J; junction bases not matched to a gene: 2. Taken from cysteine to phenylalanine, the CDR3 has 16 residues. Just the 48-base CDR3 DNA is kept, in frame starting at base 1. The germline V gene gives CDR1 as SNHLY and CDR2 as FYNNEI. When the CDR3 is completed using the reference TRBV2 and TRBJ2-5 genes on either side, the full variable domain is EPEVTQTPSHQVTQMGQEVILRCVPISNHLYFYWYRQILGQKVEFLVSFYNNEISEKSEIFDDQFSVERPDGSNFTLKIRSTKLEDSAMYFCASSELAGGGQETQYFGPGTRLLVL.